The rows below give T cell receptor beta chains drawn from one sample of a study of CD8 T cells in Susac syndrome. TCRdb re-analysed the immunoSEQ multiplex PCR reads in MiXCR, keeping a single row per CDR3 protein. Of about 130,000 distinct CDR3 sequences listed, 95% are singletons. The specimen was CD8+ T cells from PBMCs. All receptors derive from a human donor with Susac syndrome. The CDR3 runs from the conserved cysteine through the conserved F or W. D genes are given only for firm matches. Only some rows state a clone size, as once, few, many or a class for expanded clones.

v_call	clone_size	j_call	d_call	cdr3_aa	cdr3_nt
TRBV19	-	TRBJ2-5	-	CASSIVGQAQETQYF	TGTGCCAGTAGTATAGTTGGACAAGCCCAAGAGACCCAGTACTTC
TRBV10-3	-	TRBJ1-2	-	CAISDARDRYTF	TGTGCCATCAGTGATGCCCGGGATCGCTACACCTTC
TRBV7-9	-	TRBJ1-1	-	CASSKGNTEAFF	TGTGCCAGCAGTAAGGGGAACACTGAAGCTTTCTTT
TRBV20-1	-	TRBJ2-7	-	CSARDYRAVDEQYF	TGCAGTGCTAGAGATTACAGGGCGGTAGACGAGCAGTACTTC
TRBV4-1	-	TRBJ1-1	-	CASSQEEGVHTEAFF	TGCGCCAGCAGCCAAGAGGAGGGGGTTCACACTGAAGCTTTCTTT
TRBV20-1	-	TRBJ2-1	-	CSARGPSSYNEQFF	TGCAGTGCTAGAGGTCCGAGCTCCTACAATGAGCAGTTCTTC
TRBV28	-	TRBJ2-1	-	CASSSQNEQFF	TGTGCCAGCAGTTCCCAAAATGAGCAGTTCTTC
TRBV10-2	once	TRBJ2-7	TRBD1	CASSGGDRDYEQYF	TGCGCCAGCAGTGGGGGGGACAGGGACTACGAGCAGTACTTC
TRBV5-5	-	TRBJ2-7	-	CASSLGGGSEQYF	TGTGCCAGCAGCTTGGGGGGGGGCTCCGAGCAGTACTTC
TRBV28	-	TRBJ2-7	TRBD1	CASSFPGQGPYEQYF	TGTGCCAGCAGTTTTCCGGGACAGGGGCCCTACGAGCAGTACTTC
TRBV14	-	TRBJ2-7	TRBD2	CASSQASTSPHEQYF	TGTGCCAGCAGCCAAGCTTCGACTAGCCCCCACGAGCAGTACTTC
TRBV29-1	-	TRBJ2-3	-	CSVGPESTDTQYF	TGCAGCGTTGGTCCAGAGAGCACAGATACGCAGTATTTT
TRBV14	once	TRBJ1-1	-	CASSQFMNTEAFF	TGTGCCAGCAGCCAGTTCATGAACACTGAAGCTTTCTTT
TRBV29-1	-	TRBJ1-2	-	CSVEKEGGLPNYGYTF	TGCAGCGTTGAGAAGGAGGGGGGACTACCTAACTATGGCTACACCTTC
TRBV28	-	TRBJ1-5	TRBD1	CASSIMGQGSQPQHF	TGTGCCAGCAGCATTATGGGACAGGGAAGTCAGCCCCAGCATTTT
TRBV11-2	once	TRBJ2-2	-	CASSPGETGELFF	TGTGCCAGCAGCCCAGGGGAAACCGGGGAGCTGTTTTTT
TRBV5-6	-	TRBJ1-5	-	CASSFRDLPNQPQHF	TGTGCCAGCAGCTTCCGGGACTTACCGAATCAGCCCCAGCATTTT
TRBV7-9	-	TRBJ1-1	-	CASSPTPGTGNTEAFF	TGTGCCAGCAGCCCCACTCCCGGGACTGGGAACACTGAAGCTTTCTTT
TRBV6-1	-	TRBJ1-1	-	CASSHLGGKTEAFF	TGTGCCAGCAGTCACTTGGGGGGCAAGACTGAAGCTTTCTTT
TRBV3-1	once	TRBJ2-7	TRBD2	CASSHGTSGSAEQYF	TGTGCCAGCAGCCACGGGACTAGCGGGAGCGCCGAGCAGTACTTC
TRBV29-1	-	TRBJ2-7	TRBD2	CSVEGLAGGSSYEQYF	TGCAGCGTTGAGGGACTAGCGGGGGGGAGCTCCTACGAGCAGTACTTC
TRBV5-1	-	TRBJ1-1	-	CASSLGEGLANTEAFF	TGCGCCAGCAGCTTGGGCGAAGGGCTGGCGAACACTGAAGCTTTCTTT
TRBV3-1	-	TRBJ1-2	-	CASSQAGAADGYTF	TGTGCCAGCAGCCAAGCGGGAGCGGCGGACGGCTACACCTTC
TRBV19	-	TRBJ1-4	-	CASSGTFRNEKLFF	TGTGCCAGTAGTGGGACGTTCAGGAATGAAAAACTGTTTTTT
TRBV25-1	few	TRBJ2-2	-	CASSDPGELFF	TGTGCCAGCAGTGATCCAGGGGAGCTGTTTTTT
TRBV7-9	-	TRBJ1-5	TRBD1	CASSPSDRGWYQPQHF	TGTGCCAGCAGCCCCAGTGACAGGGGATGGTATCAGCCCCAGCATTTT
TRBV30	-	TRBJ1-1	-	CAWSQDRNTEAFF	TGTGCCTGGAGCCAGGACAGGAACACTGAAGCTTTCTTT
TRBV19	-	TRBJ1-2	-	CASRPGLHNYGYTF	TGTGCCAGCCGGCCGGGACTTCATAACTATGGCTACACCTTC
TRBV27	-	TRBJ2-1	-	CASIQGGLESYNEQFF	TGTGCCAGCATCCAAGGAGGGCTGGAGTCCTACAATGAGCAGTTCTTC
TRBV7-9	-	TRBJ2-5	TRBD1	CASSLTDRGREETQYF	TGTGCCAGCAGCTTAACTGACAGGGGGCGTGAGGAGACCCAGTACTTC
TRBV7-9	once	TRBJ2-5	TRBD1	CASSLSIRDRRKETQYF	TGTGCCAGCAGCTTGTCTATCCGGGACAGGCGGAAAGAGACCCAGTACTTC
TRBV29-1	-	TRBJ1-1	-	CSVPGPQHTEAFF	TGCAGCGTTCCGGGACCCCAGCACACTGAAGCTTTCTTT
TRBV28	-	TRBJ1-1	-	CASTPDNTEAFF	TGTGCCAGCACTCCAGATAACACTGAAGCTTTCTTT
TRBV7-9	-	TRBJ1-1	TRBD1	CASSPQKQGYGEAFF	TGTGCCAGCAGCCCCCAAAAACAGGGGTACGGTGAAGCTTTCTTT
TRBV28	-	TRBJ2-2	TRBD2	CASSDTGLAGAGELFF	TGTGCCAGCAGCGATACGGGACTAGCGGGAGCTGGGGAGCTGTTTTTT
TRBV15	-	TRBJ1-3	TRBD1	CATRLQGFGGNTIYF	TGTGCCACCAGGTTACAGGGGTTCGGCGGAAACACCATATATTTT
TRBV27	-	TRBJ2-5	TRBD1	CASSSLDRVGETQYF	TGTGCCAGCAGTTCACTCGACAGGGTTGGAGAGACCCAGTACTTC
TRBV9	-	TRBJ1-2	-	CASSIHPPRTNGYTF	TGTGCCAGCAGCATCCACCCCCCTCGGACCAATGGCTACACCTTC
TRBV5-1	-	TRBJ2-1	-	CASSLGGGIDEQFF	TGCGCCAGCAGCTTGGGAGGGGGAATTGATGAGCAGTTCTTC
TRBV5-6	-	TRBJ2-5	-	CASSLGGIGETQYF	TGTGCCAGCAGCTTGGGCGGGATTGGGGAGACCCAGTACTTC
TRBV13	once	TRBJ2-4	-	CASSTVYDIQYF	TGTGCCAGCAGCACCGTTTACGACATTCAGTACTTC
TRBV5-1	-	TRBJ2-7	-	CASSHSEQYF	TGCGCCAGCAGCCACAGCGAGCAGTACTTC
TRBV27	-	TRBJ2-5	TRBD1	CASSWTGGETQYF	TGTGCCAGCAGTTGGACAGGGGGGGAGACCCAGTACTTC
TRBV7-9	-	TRBJ1-4	TRBD1	CASSGTGGWNEKLFF	TGTGCCAGCAGCGGAACAGGGGGCTGGAATGAAAAACTGTTTTTT
TRBV29-1	-	TRBJ2-7	-	CSVVAGGDEQYF	TGCAGCGTTGTCGCCGGGGGTGACGAGCAGTACTTC
TRBV19	-	TRBJ2-1	-	CASMTRDQGEQFF	TGTGCCAGTATGACGCGGGATCAGGGTGAGCAGTTCTTC
TRBV27	once	TRBJ2-7	TRBD1	CASNPGQVSYEQYF	TGTGCCAGCAACCCGGGACAGGTCTCCTACGAGCAGTACTTC
TRBV20-1	-	TRBJ2-5	-	CSASNRAQETQYF	TGCAGTGCTTCCAACAGGGCGCAAGAGACCCAGTACTTC
TRBV13	-	TRBJ2-7	TRBD2	CASRSGLAEDYEQYF	TGTGCCAGCAGATCCGGACTAGCGGAAGACTACGAGCAGTACTTC
TRBV7-3	-	TRBJ1-1	-	CASSLTGGPNTEAFF	TGTGCCAGCAGCTTAACGGGGGGCCCGAACACTGAAGCTTTCTTT
TRBV28	-	TRBJ2-5	-	CASTENPALPGETQYF	TGTGCCAGCACCGAAAACCCGGCCCTGCCGGGGGAGACCCAGTACTTC
TRBV4-1	-	TRBJ1-5	TRBD1	CASSQGTGANQPQHF	TGCGCCAGCAGCCAAGGAACAGGGGCTAATCAGCCCCAGCATTTT